Listed here are 24 T cell receptor beta chains from one sample, sequenced in a study of OX40 agonist ivuxolimab in advanced cancers. The protocol was immunoSEQ multiplex PCR, while the TCRdb copy is restricted to in-frame clones and leaves out a portion. Of about 20,000 clones in the sample, 70% to 85% were seen once. Sequencing was performed on CD4+ or CD8+ T cells sorted from blood, taken in a trial of the OX40 agonist ivuxolimab. These TCRs come from an adult with an advanced solid tumor such as melanoma, head and neck, liver or kidney cancer.

The V call is TRBV6-1, the J call TRBJ2-5, with unresolved D. CDR3 size: 13 residues. V was shortened by 5 bases and J by 3 bases, with 10 bases between the two germline ends. The V gene's germline CDR1 is MNHNS and CDR2 SASEGT. The CDR3 DNA follows: TGTGCCAGCAGTTATGAGGCCGAAGAGACCCAGTACTTC. Translated, it gives CASSYEAEETQYF.

The chain uses TRBV19 and TRBJ1-5; D unresolved. Germline CDR1 is LNHDA and CDR2 is SQIVND (reference sequence). V gave up 5 bases and J gave up 3 bases, with 11 bases separating them. This CDR3 is 14 amino acids long. CDR3 sequence reads: CASSLREYNQPQHF. CDR3 coding DNA: TGTGCCAGTAGTCTCCGAGAGTACAATCAGCCCCAGCATTTT. The full variable domain, in which reference TRBV19 and TRBJ1-5 provide the parts outside the CDR3, is DGGITQSPKYLFRKEGQNVTLSCEQNLNHDAMYWYRQDPGQGLRLIYYSQIVNDFQKGDIAEGYSVSREKKESFPLTVTSAQKNPTAFYLCASSLREYNQPQHFGDGTRLSIL.

The chain recombines TRBV4-2 with TRBJ1-5, with D maybe TRBD1 (5 bases). This CDR3 region has 15 residues. V was clipped by 4 bases and J by 3 bases, with 13 bases between them. Germline V gene sequence: CDR1 LGHNA, CDR2 YNFKEQ. CDR3 sequence reads: CASSPSAGSNQPQHF. In DNA form, the CDR3 reads TGTGCCAGCAGCCCCTCGGCAGGGTCCAATCAGCCCCAGCATTTT.

By share of the sample, this clone is medium-sized. The J gene is TRBJ1-4, the V gene TRBV4-1, with a possible D match to TRBD1 (6 bases). Trimming shortened V by 1 base and J by 6 bases, and 15 bases separated the two germline ends. The CDR3 has 16 amino acids. Germline V lookup: CDR1 MGHRA, CDR2 YSYEKL. The CDR3 bases are TGCGCCAGCAGCCAAGTCCAGTGGAGGGGGGATGAAAAACTGTTTTTT. Translation gives CASSQVQWRGDEKLFF.

This clone was counted only a few times. The chain is built from TRBV15 and TRBJ2-1; D is possibly TRBD1 or TRBD2 (6 bases each). Trimming shortened V by 3 bases and J by 5 bases, and 17 bases separated the two germline ends. From germline, CDR1 is LNHNV and CDR2 YYDKDF (reference sequence). This CDR3 comprises 16 residues. Here the CDR3 DNA reads TGTGCCACCAGCAGTACTAGCCTCCACAGGGACAATGAGCAGTTCTTC. Encoded protein: CATSSTSLHRDNEQFF.

This chain uses TRBV7-2 with TRBJ1-1; the D is unclear. The CDR3 spans 14 residues. Germline V lookup: CDR1 SGHTA, CDR2 FQGNSA. Trimming stripped 1 base from V and 2 bases from J, with 8 bases between. CDR3 DNA: TGTGCCAGCAGCTTAGTCGGGCTTAACACTGAAGCTTTCTTT. Protein: CASSLVGLNTEAFF.

By share, this clone counts as medium-sized (0.01 to 0.1%). V gene TRBV7-2 combines with J gene TRBJ1-5; D remains ambiguous. Germline CDR1 and CDR2: SGHTA and FQGNSA. Trimming removed 0 bases from V and 4 bases from J, with 4 bases in between. The CDR3 has 13 residues. The DNA of the CDR3 is TGTGCCAGCAGCTTAGCGCAAAATCAGCCCCAGCATTTT. It encodes CASSLAQNQPQHF.

In this sample, this clone turned up a few times. The chain recombines TRBV13 with TRBJ1-1; 11 bases are a match to TRBD1. With 5 bases clipped from V and 5 bases from J, the junction kept 7 bases outside the gene matches. The germline V gene has CDR1 PRHDT and CDR2 FYEKMQ (reference sequence). The CDR3 totals 15 residues. The CDR3, as DNA: TGTGCCAGCAGCCCGGGACAGGGGGGGGGTACTGAAGCTTTCTTT. Translation gives CASSPGQGGGTEAFF.

V is TRBV15 and J is TRBJ2-1; 9 bases agree with TRBD2. Germline CDR1 LNHNV, CDR2 YYDKDF (reference sequence). There are 15 residues in the CDR3. V dropped 3 bases and J dropped 3; count of bases not matched to a gene: 3. CDR3 in amino acids: CATSRATSGYNEQFF. DNA of the CDR3: TGTGCCACCAGCAGGGCGACTAGCGGCTACAATGAGCAGTTCTTC.

CDR3 in amino acids: CASSALAESNTGELFF. The CDR3, as DNA: TGTGCCAGCAGCGCCCTAGCGGAGTCGAACACCGGGGAGCTGTTTTTT. The chain links TRBV9 to TRBJ2-2, with 7 nucleotides matching TRBD2. After removal of 3 bases from V and 0 bases from J, the junction contained 5 bases not matched to a gene. The germline V gene has CDR1 SGDLS and CDR2 YYNGEE. The CDR3 covers 16 residues.

This clone has just a few counts. CDR3 protein: CASSTDHSGTYEQYF. The DNA of the CDR3 is TGTGCCAGCAGTACGGACCACAGCGGTACCTACGAGCAGTACTTC. This chain uses TRBV27 with TRBJ2-7, with D maybe TRBD2 (5 bases). Germline V gene lookup returns CDR1 MNHEY and CDR2 SMNVEV (reference sequence). V was pared by 5 bases and J by 2 bases, with 16 bases between. This CDR3 has 15 residues.

The chain couples TRBV7-9 to TRBJ2-7, with unresolved D. V was shortened by 5 bases and J by 4 bases, with 9 bases between the two germline ends. Germline CDR1 is SEHNR and CDR2 is FQNEAQ (reference sequence). This CDR3 is built from 12 residues. CDR3 loop: CASSPMGYEQYF. DNA for the CDR3: TGTGCCAGCAGCCCAATGGGGTACGAGCAGTACTTC.

This clone occurred a few times. The chain employs TRBV2 and TRBJ1-6; 9 bases map to TRBD1. The V segment lost 4 bases and the J segment 6 bases; nucleotides outside the gene matches: 4. The CDR3 sequence is 15 residues long. Germline V gives CDR1 SNHLY, CDR2 FYNNEI. The CDR3 coding sequence is TGTGCCAGCAGTGTTGGGACAGGGCGTAATTCACCCCTCCACTTT. Its translation is CASSVGTGRNSPLHF.

The genes are TRBV30 and TRBJ2-7, with 12 bases aligning to TRBD1. The ends lost 3 bases at V and 4 bases at J; junction bases unmatched: 4. This CDR3 spans 14 amino acids. Per germline, CDR1 GTSNPN and CDR2 SVGIG (reference sequence). The CDR3 here is CAWSAGQGAYEQYF. The DNA of the CDR3 is TGTGCCTGGAGCGCGGGACAGGGGGCATACGAGCAGTACTTC.

This clone turned up a few times. The V call is TRBV19, the J call TRBJ1-1; D gene ambiguous. The CDR3 has 15 amino acids. V dropped 3 bases and J dropped 1 base, with 12 bases sitting between them. Germline lookup yields CDR1 LNHDA and CDR2 SQIVND (reference sequence). DNA for the CDR3: TGTGCCAGTAGTATGTCGCTGGACTCGAACACTGAAGCTTTCTTT. Translating gives CASSMSLDSNTEAFF.

In its sample, this clone was seen a few times. The CDR3 loop reads CASSQGTATNEKLFF. The CDR3 DNA follows: TGCGCCAGCAGCCAAGGGACAGCAACTAATGAAAAACTGTTTTTT. The chain uses TRBV4-1 and TRBJ1-4, with D possibly TRBD1 on 6 matching bases. Germline-derived CDR1 and CDR2 are MGHRA and YSYEKL. V lost 1 base and J lost 0, with 6 bases in between. The CDR3 totals 15 residues.

The genes are TRBV27 and TRBJ2-7; D is tentatively TRBD1 or TRBD2 (5 bases each). V dropped 10 bases and J dropped 0 bases, with 10 bases sitting between them. This CDR3 has 12 residues. The germline gives CDR1 MNHEY, CDR2 SMNVEV (reference sequence). CDR3 region: CATWDHSYEQYF. Here the CDR3 DNA reads TGTGCCACCTGGGACCACTCCTACGAGCAGTACTTC.

J is TRBJ2-7 and V is TRBV27, with 7 nucleotides matching TRBD2. The CDR3 totals 14 residues. With V trimmed by 6 bases and J by 4 bases, 9 bases remained unmatched. Germline CDR1 reads MNHEY; CDR2 reads SMNVEV (reference sequence). CDR3 bases: TGTGCCAGCAGAGGGCGGGTGGGGGGGTACGAGCAGTACTTC. Its translation is CASRGRVGGYEQYF.

V usage is TRBV25-1 and J usage is TRBJ1-1; 10 bases line up with TRBD1. The CDR3 extends over 14 amino acids. The V gene's germline CDR1 is MGHDK and CDR2 SYGVNS. V was pared by 2 bases and J by 3 bases, with 0 bases of the junction left unmatched. The CDR3 DNA sequence: TGTGCCAGCAGTGAAGACAGGGGGCACACTGAAGCTTTCTTT. Protein product: CASSEDRGHTEAFF.

The V call is TRBV7-7, the J call TRBJ2-1; TRBD2 matches at 8 bases. V shed 6 bases and J 10 bases; nucleotides not matched to a gene: 11. Germline V gives CDR1 SSHAT, CDR2 FNYEAQ (reference sequence). CDR3 length equals 14 residues. The CDR3 region is CASSPPGLADEQFF. DNA of the CDR3: TGTGCCAGCAGTCCTCCCGGACTAGCTGACGAGCAGTTCTTC.

The CDR3 DNA reads TGTGCCAGCAGCCCCCCTAGCGGGAGTGGCCGAGAGACCCAGTACTTC. Protein product: CASSPPSGSGRETQYF. The rearrangement links TRBV7-9 to TRBJ2-5, with 10 bases matching TRBD2. Trimming removed 5 bases from V and 4 bases from J; junction bases left unmatched: 10. The CDR3 has 16 residues. Germline V gene lookup returns CDR1 SEHNR and CDR2 FQNEAQ (reference sequence).

This clone was counted a single time. The rearrangement uses TRBV29-1 and TRBJ1-2, with D tentatively TRBD1 (5 bases). CDR3 length equals 15 residues. Trimming took off 2 bases at V and 1 base at J, with 14 bases between the two ends. The V gene's germline CDR1 is SQVTM and CDR2 ANQGSEA. CDR3 protein: CSVESRKGINYGYTF. The CDR3 coding sequence is TGCAGCGTTGAATCAAGGAAGGGGATTAACTATGGCTACACCTTC.

The table lists this clone with a few counts. The chain links TRBV6-1 to TRBJ2-7; 8 bases are shared with TRBD1. V lost 2 bases to trimming and J lost 6 bases; unmatched junction nucleotides: 9. Germline V gene data show CDR1 as MNHNS and CDR2 as SASEGT. CDR3 length: 15 residues. The CDR3 reads CASSEWGAGGGEQYF. The CDR3 nucleotides read TGTGCCAGCAGTGAATGGGGGGCAGGGGGCGGCGAGCAGTACTTC.

This sequence joins TRBV6-1 and TRBJ2-7, with TRBD1 identical over 7 bases. The CDR3 totals 15 residues. V shed 0 bases, J shed 3 bases, and the junction held 5 bases outside the gene matches. CDR1 is MNHNS, CDR2 SASEGT, per germline. CDR3 in DNA: TGTGCCAGCAGTGAAGCGACAGGGTGGGGCTACGAGCAGTACTTC. Translated, it gives CASSEATGWGYEQYF.